Below are 13 T cell receptor beta chains sequenced from a single sample in a study of T-cell reconstitution after alpha-beta-depleted transplantation in children (dated by TCRdb to the mid-2010s). The treatment or condition label on this specimen signifies: allogeneic hematopoietic cell transplantation with graft depleted of TCRalphabeta T cells and CD19 B cells. The library was made by PCR. Sequencing used an Illumina HiSeq 2500. TCR libraries were prepared with molecular barcoding, using unique molecular identifiers to normalize TCRbeta repertoire quantification. The public reads were run again by TCRdb, first through fastp at Q25 and then through MiXCR, and only productive beta chains were kept. Identical CDR3 proteins give one entry, which carries the most common genes and DNA. The sample table records about 590,000 distinct CDR3 sequences; 13% of these occur just once. The ten largest clonotypes hold about 2.2% of the sample.

Sequenced material: PBMCs, mostly from graft donor cells, taken 360 days after TCRalphabeta/CD19-depleted stem cell transplant. These TCRs come from a male patient younger than 18 who had a stem cell transplant for acute myeloid leukemia, so the T cells may come from the graft donor.

At least ten counts were recorded for this clonotype. The chain is built from TRBV9 and TRBJ2-5; the match to TRBD2 covers 11 bases. The ends lost 4 bases at V and 5 bases at J; junction bases unmatched: 19. The germline V gene has CDR1 SGDLS and CDR2 YYNGEE. This CDR3 has 19 residues. DNA of the CDR3: TGTGCCAGCAGCCCAGGGTGGCTAGCGGGAGGAAGGGGTGGTGAGACCCAGTACTTC. Amino acid sequence: CASSPGWLAGGRGGETQYF. The full variable domain, in which reference TRBV9 and TRBJ2-5 provide the parts outside the CDR3, is DSGVTQTPKHLITATGQRVTLRCSPRSGDLSVYWYQQSLDQGLQFLIQYYNGEERAKGNILERFSAQQFPDLHSELNLSSLELGDSALYFCASSPGWLAGGRGGETQYFGPGTRLLVL.

This clonotype was counted many times. V is TRBV13 and J is TRBJ2-7; a weak D match, TRBD2 (5 bases). This CDR3 is 16 amino acids long. V shed 5 bases and J shed 6 bases, with 23 bases lying between them. Germline V gene lookup returns CDR1 PRHDT and CDR2 FYEKMQ (reference sequence). In nucleotides, the CDR3 is TGTGCCAGCAGCAGCCCCGCGTGGACTTATCCGTCCGAGCAGTACTTC. This translates into CASSSPAWTYPSEQYF.

The V gene is TRBV7-2, the J gene TRBJ2-4, with TRBD1 as a possible D gene (5 bases). The CDR3 spans 15 residues. V gave up 0 bases and J gave up 2 bases, with 8 bases separating them. Germline V CDR1 and CDR2: SGHTA, FQGNSA. CDR3 DNA sequence: TGTGCCAGCAGCTTAGCGGCAGGGTCCAAAAACATTCAGTACTTC. It translates to CASSLAAGSKNIQYF.

V and J are TRBV14 and TRBJ2-2; tentatively, D is TRBD2 (6 bases). Germline assignment: CDR1 SGHDN and CDR2 FVKESK. Trimming pared 5 bases from V and 1 base from J, leaving 8 bases between. The CDR3 is 14 amino acids. The CDR3 loop reads CASSVEGNTGELFF. CDR3 coding DNA: TGTGCCAGCAGCGTGGAGGGGAACACCGGGGAGCTGTTTTTT.

This chain links TRBV11-2 with TRBJ1-1; no definite D call. In germline, CDR1 is SGHAT, CDR2 FQNNGV. V lost 0 bases, J lost 7 bases, and 9 bases lay in between. The CDR3 length is 13 residues. CDR3 coding DNA: TGTGCCAGCAGCTTAGAGGTGAGGAGTGAAGCTTTCTTT. Translated: CASSLEVRSEAFF.

This clonotype occurred a few times. The CDR3 sequence: CASSFGQARYQETQYF. CDR3 DNA: TGTGCCAGCAGTTTCGGACAGGCAAGGTATCAAGAGACCCAGTACTTC. The J gene is TRBJ2-5, the V gene TRBV12-3 or TRBV12-4, with 7 positions matching TRBD1. V lost 3 bases, J lost 2 bases, and 9 bases stayed unmatched. The CDR3 has 16 amino acids.

The V call is TRBV30, the J call TRBJ2-4; D unclear. Trimming removed 0 bases from V and 5 bases from J, with 8 bases in between. Germline assignment: CDR1 GTSNPN and CDR2 SVGIG (reference sequence). The CDR3 covers 13 residues. The CDR3 nucleotides are TGTGCCTGGAGTGTTAACTATCAAAACATTCAGTACTTC. Amino acids: CAWSVNYQNIQYF.

This clonotype has ten or more counts. This chain uses TRBV7-2 with TRBJ2-7, with TRBD1 matching over 8 bases. V lost 3 bases, J lost 12 bases, and 10 bases stayed unmatched. Per germline, CDR1 SGHTA and CDR2 FQGNSA. This CDR3 has 13 residues. This CDR3 reads CASSFHRDRRLYF. DNA for the CDR3: TGTGCCAGCAGCTTTCACCGGGACAGGCGACTGTACTTC.

This clonotype was counted only a few times. V gene TRBV7-2 combines with J gene TRBJ2-1; 7 bases match TRBD2. V shed 5 bases and J 5 bases; nucleotides not matched to a gene: 15. Germline V gene lookup returns CDR1 SGHTA and CDR2 FQGNSA. The length of the CDR3 is 17 residues. The CDR3, as DNA: TGTGCCAGCAGCGCAAGACTAGCCGGGAAGGGCGACAATGAGCAGTTCTTC. Its translation is CASSARLAGKGDNEQFF. The variable domain in full, completed from reference TRBV7-2 and TRBJ2-1, reads GAGVSQSPSNKVTEKGKDVELRCDPISGHTALYWYRQSLGQGLEFLIYFQGNSAPDKSGLPSDRFSAERTGGSVSTLTIQRTQQEDSAVYLCASSARLAGKGDNEQFFGPGTRLTVL.

The chain links TRBV6-2 or TRBV6-3 to TRBJ2-1, with 8 bases lining up with TRBD1. Germline CDR1 is MNHEY and CDR2 is SVGEGT. The CDR3 spans 13 residues. V shed 7 bases and J 8 bases; nucleotides not matched to a gene: 7. CDR3 residues: CASTTGGPHEQFF. The CDR3 bases are TGTGCCAGCACTACAGGGGGACCGCATGAGCAGTTCTTC.

CDR3 sequence: CASSYWQGQELFF. The CDR3 coding sequence is TGTGCCAGCAGTTACTGGCAGGGTCAGGAACTGTTTTTT. The chain carries TRBV12-3 or TRBV12-4 and TRBJ1-4; TRBD1 is a possible D gene (5 bases). The V end was cut by 4 bases, the J end by 12 bases, with 15 bases between. This CDR3 is built from 13 residues.

The chain uses TRBV6-5 and TRBJ2-3, with 7 bases that match TRBD2. Germline lookup yields CDR1 MNHEY and CDR2 SVGAGI. Trimming took 2 bases from V and 2 from J; bases not matched to a gene: 7. The length of the CDR3 is 16 residues. The CDR3 here is CASSYAPGGVTDTQYF. The CDR3 coding sequence is TGTGCCAGCAGTTACGCGCCGGGGGGAGTCACAGATACGCAGTATTTT.

This clonotype has only a few counts. This chain connects TRBV5-5 to TRBJ2-2, with D possibly matching TRBD1 (6 bases). Trimming stripped 6 bases from V and 2 bases from J, with 11 bases between. The germline V gene has CDR1 SGHKS and CDR2 YYEKEE (reference sequence). This CDR3 contains 14 residues. This CDR3 reads CASIGTTNTGELFF. CDR3 sequence (DNA): TGTGCCAGCATCGGGACAACAAACACCGGGGAGCTGTTTTTT.